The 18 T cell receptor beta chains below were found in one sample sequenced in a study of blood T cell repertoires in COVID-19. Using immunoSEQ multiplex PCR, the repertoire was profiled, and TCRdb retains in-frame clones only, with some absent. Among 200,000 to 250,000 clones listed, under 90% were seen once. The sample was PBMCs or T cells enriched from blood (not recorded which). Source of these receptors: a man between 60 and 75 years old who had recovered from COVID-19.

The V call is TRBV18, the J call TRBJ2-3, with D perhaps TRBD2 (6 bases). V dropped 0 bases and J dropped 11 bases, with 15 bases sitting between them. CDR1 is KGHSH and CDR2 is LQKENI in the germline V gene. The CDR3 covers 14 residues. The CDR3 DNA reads TGTGCCAGCTCACCACCGGAGGGGCAGTATATGCAGTATTTT. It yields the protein CASSPPEGQYMQYF.

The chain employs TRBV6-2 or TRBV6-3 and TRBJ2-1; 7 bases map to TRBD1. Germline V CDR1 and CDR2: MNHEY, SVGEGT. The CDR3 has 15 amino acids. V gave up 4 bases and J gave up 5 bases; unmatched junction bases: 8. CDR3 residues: CASSSPGQNNNEQFF. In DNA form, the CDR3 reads TGTGCCAGCAGTTCTCCGGGACAGAATAACAATGAGCAGTTCTTC.

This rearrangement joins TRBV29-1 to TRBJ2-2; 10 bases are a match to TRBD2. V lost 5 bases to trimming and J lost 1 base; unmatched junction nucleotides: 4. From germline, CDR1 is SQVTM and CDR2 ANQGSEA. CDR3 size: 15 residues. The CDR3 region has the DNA TGCAGCGTTCAGCGGGGGGGCCGGAACACCGGGGAGCTGTTTTTT. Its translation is CSVQRGGRNTGELFF.

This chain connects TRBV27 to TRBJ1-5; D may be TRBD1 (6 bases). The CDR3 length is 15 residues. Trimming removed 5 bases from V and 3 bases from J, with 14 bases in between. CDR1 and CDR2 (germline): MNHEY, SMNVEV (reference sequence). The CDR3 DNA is TGTGCCAGCAGTGCGCAAACAGGGTACAATCAGCCCCAGCATTTT. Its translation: CASSAQTGYNQPQHF.

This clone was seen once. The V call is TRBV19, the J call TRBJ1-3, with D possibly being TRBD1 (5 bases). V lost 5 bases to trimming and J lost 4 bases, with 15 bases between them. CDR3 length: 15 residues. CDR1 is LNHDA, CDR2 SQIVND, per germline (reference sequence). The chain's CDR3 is CASSYTGTGGNTIYF. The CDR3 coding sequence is TGTGCCAGTAGTTACACCGGGACTGGAGGAAACACCATATATTTT.

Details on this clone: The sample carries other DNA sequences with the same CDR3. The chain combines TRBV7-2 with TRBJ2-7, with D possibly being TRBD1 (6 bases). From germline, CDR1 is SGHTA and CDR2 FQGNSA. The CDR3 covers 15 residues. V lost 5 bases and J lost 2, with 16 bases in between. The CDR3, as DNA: TGTGCCAGCAGCCGCCTGTCCGGGGACACCTACGAGCAGTACTTC. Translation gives CASSRLSGDTYEQYF.

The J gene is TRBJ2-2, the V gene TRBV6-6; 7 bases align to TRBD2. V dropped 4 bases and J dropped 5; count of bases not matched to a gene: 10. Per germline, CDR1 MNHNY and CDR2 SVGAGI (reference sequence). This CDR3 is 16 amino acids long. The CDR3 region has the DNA TGTGCCAGCAGTTCCTCCTCGGGGCGGGGGACCGGGGAGCTGTTTTTT. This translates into CASSSSSGRGTGELFF.

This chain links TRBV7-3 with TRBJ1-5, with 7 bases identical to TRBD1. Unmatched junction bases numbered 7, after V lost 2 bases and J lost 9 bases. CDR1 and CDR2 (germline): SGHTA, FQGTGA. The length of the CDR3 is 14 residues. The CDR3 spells CASSLQGVGLPQHF. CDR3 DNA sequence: TGTGCCAGCAGCTTACAGGGGGTGGGTTTGCCCCAGCATTTT.

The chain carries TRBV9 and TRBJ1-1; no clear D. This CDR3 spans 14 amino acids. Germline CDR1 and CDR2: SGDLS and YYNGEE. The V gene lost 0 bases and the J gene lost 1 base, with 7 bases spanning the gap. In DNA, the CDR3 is TGTGCCAGCAGCGTAGCCCCGTGGAACACTGAAGCTTTCTTT. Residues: CASSVAPWNTEAFF.

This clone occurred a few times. The CDR3 DNA reads as TGCGCCAGCAGCTTAAGACTAGCGGAATATTACAATGAGCAGTTCTTC. It specifies CASSLRLAEYYNEQFF. This chain links TRBV5-1 with TRBJ2-1, with 9 nucleotides matching TRBD2. This CDR3 is 16 amino acids long. The J segment lost 4 bases and the V segment lost 2 bases, leaving 7 bases of the junction unmatched. Germline V CDR1 and CDR2: SGHRS, YFSETQ.

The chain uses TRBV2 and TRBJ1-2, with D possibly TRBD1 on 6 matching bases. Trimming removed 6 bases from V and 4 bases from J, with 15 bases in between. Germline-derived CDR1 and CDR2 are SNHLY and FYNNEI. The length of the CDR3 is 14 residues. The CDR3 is CASRGDKRPYGYTF. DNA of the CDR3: TGTGCCAGCAGGGGGGACAAAAGGCCCTATGGCTACACCTTC.

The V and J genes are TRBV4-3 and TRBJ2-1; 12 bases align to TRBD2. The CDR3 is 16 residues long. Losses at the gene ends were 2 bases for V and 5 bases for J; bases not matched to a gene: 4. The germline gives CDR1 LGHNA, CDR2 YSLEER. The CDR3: CASSQSWTSGNNEQFF. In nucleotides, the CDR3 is TGCGCCAGCAGCCAATCCTGGACTAGCGGGAACAATGAGCAGTTCTTC.

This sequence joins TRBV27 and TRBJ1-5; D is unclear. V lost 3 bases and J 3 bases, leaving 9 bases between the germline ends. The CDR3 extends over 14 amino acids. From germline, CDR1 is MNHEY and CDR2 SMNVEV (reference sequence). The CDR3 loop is CASSFRRFNQPQHF. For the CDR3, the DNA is TGTGCCAGCAGTTTTCGGAGATTCAATCAGCCCCAGCATTTT.

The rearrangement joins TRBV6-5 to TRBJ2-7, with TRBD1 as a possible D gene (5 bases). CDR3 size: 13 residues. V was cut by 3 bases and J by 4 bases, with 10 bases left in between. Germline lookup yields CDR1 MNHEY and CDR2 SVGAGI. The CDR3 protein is CASSYGARYEQYF. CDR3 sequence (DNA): TGTGCCAGCAGTTATGGGGCGCGGTACGAGCAGTACTTC.

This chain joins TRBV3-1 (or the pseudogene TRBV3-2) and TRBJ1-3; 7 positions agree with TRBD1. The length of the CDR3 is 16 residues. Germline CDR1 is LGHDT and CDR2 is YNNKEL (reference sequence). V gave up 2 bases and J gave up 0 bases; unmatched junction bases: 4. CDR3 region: CASSQPTGASGNTIYF. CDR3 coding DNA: TGTGCCAGCAGCCAACCAACAGGGGCCTCTGGAAACACCATATATTTT.

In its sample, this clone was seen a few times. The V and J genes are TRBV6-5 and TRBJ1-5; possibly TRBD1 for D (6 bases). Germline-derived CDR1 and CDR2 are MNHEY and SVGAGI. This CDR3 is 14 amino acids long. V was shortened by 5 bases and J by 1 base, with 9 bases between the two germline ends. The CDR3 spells CASSPGESNQPQHF. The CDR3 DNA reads TGTGCCAGCAGTCCAGGGGAGAGCAATCAGCCCCAGCATTTT.

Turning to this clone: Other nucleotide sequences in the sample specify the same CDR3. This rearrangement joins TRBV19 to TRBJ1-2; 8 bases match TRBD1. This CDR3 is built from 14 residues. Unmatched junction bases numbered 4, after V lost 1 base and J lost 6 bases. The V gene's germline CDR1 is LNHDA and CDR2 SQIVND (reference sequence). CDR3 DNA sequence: TGTGCCAGTAGTATAGGGACAGGGTACAATGGCTACACCTTC. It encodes CASSIGTGYNGYTF.

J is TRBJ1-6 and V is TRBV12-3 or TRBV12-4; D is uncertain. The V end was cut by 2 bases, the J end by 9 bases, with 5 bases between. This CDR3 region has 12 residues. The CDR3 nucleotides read TGTGCCAGCAGTTTATTTAGTTCACCCCTCCACTTT. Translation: CASSLFSSPLHF.